This T cell receptor (beta chain) was captured by sequencing in a study of control samples from healthy donors and cancer patients. Germline CDR1 reads MNHNS; CDR2 reads SASEGT. Losses at the gene ends were 3 bases for V and 4 bases for J; bases not matched to a gene: 3. This CDR3 has 14 residues. TCRdb keeps only in-frame clones here, not all; method: immunoSEQ multiplex PCR. The table lists 100,000 to 150,000 clones, about nine tenths of them singletons. The receptor comes from a man between 50 and 59 years old with head and neck cancer. This chain links TRBV6-1 with TRBJ1-1; 9 bases line up with TRBD1. Sequenced material: PBMCs. The chain's CDR3 is CASSDGTGSTEAFF. The DNA for the CDR3 is TGTGCCAGCAGTGACGGGACAGGGTCCACTGAAGCTTTCTTT.